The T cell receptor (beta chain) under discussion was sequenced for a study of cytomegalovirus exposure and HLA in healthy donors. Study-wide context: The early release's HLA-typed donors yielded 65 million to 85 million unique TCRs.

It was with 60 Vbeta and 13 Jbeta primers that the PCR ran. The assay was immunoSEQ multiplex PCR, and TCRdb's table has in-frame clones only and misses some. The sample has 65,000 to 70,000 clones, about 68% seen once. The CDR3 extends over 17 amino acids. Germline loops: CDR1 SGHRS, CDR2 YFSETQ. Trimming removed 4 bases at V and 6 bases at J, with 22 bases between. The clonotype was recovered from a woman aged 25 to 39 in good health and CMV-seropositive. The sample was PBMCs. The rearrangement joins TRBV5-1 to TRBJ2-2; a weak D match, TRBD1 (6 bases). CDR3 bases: TGCGCCAGCAGCATTGCTCCCGGGACACGGGGAGCCGGGGAGCTGTTTTTT. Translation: CASSIAPGTRGAGELFF.